The rows below give T cell receptor beta chains drawn from one sample of a study of identical twins. Via MiXCR, TCRdb re-called the 5' RACE reads, giving one row per CDR3 protein. The sample contains fewer than 500,000 distinct CDR3 sequences, roughly an eighth of which appear only once. This sample was also put to use in a study of yellow fever vaccine responses in identical twins.

What was sequenced was CD4+ T cells sorted from blood. The receptors here all came from a woman in her late teens or twenties in good health. The conserved cysteine and the conserved F or W are not part of the CDR3 here. The order of the fields is V gene, CDR3 protein.

TRBV6-6 ASNVISPGEQF
TRBV20-1 SAPPRPDAYEQY
TRBV4-1 ASSQGGGSQSYNEQF
TRBV12-3/TRBV12-4 ASSFILGGGSSYNEQF
TRBV3-1 ASSQGFLAGGMEDTQY
TRBV10-3 AISGMTSGYNEQF
TRBV6-2/TRBV6-3 ASSYLRTGRGETQY
TRBV18 ASSLEDTEAF
TRBV5-1 ASNRLAGGPNEQF
TRBV7-9 ASSSPPGRNTGELF
TRBV20-1 SAAGLAGKFDEQY
TRBV10-1 ASSERRLSYNEQF
TRBV28 ASSSGDLGGTDTQY
TRBV7-8 ASSITGLGETQY
TRBV5-1 ASSLSWANVLT
TRBV5-5 ASSLYRGYGYT
TRBV19 ASHQQGTYNEQF
TRBV6-5 ASSYLLAGGADTQY
TRBV2 ATGLIGGARDEQF
TRBV19 AQHRGSYNEQF
TRBV18 ASSQRERLSTDTQY
TRBV27 ASSLEGRETDTQY
TRBV7-2 ASSLGGTGNTGELF
TRBV10-3 AIRRDSIYNEQF
TRBV14 ASSPRDTQEQF
TRBV25-1 ASSDIQGSYGYT
TRBV5-1 ASSLDRAGPGELF
TRBV7-9 ASSLADRFEQY